The 10 T cell receptor beta chains given below trace back to one sample, sequenced in a study of blood T cell repertoires in COVID-19. Sequencing was performed with immunoSEQ multiplex PCR; in TCRdb, only in-frame clones are kept and a portion is missing. The repertoire holds tens of thousands of clones, with 79% as singletons. The sequenced sample was peripheral blood. All receptors derive from a woman in her sixties with acute or convalescent COVID-19.

The genes are TRBV5-5 and TRBJ2-5; 14 positions agree with TRBD2. The CDR3 totals 15 residues. J was trimmed by 5 bases and V by 4 bases; bases with no gene match: 4. CDR1 and CDR2 from the germline V gene are SGHKS and YYEKEE (reference sequence). The CDR3 nucleotides read TGTGCCAGCAGCCCTCGACTAGCGGGGGGGGAGACCCAGTACTTC. Encoded protein: CASSPRLAGGETQYF.

The V and J genes are TRBV5-6 and TRBJ2-1, with a tentative D call TRBD1 (5 bases). CDR1 is SGHDT, CDR2 YYEEEE, per germline. Trimming pared 4 bases from V and 0 bases from J, leaving 11 bases between. This CDR3 spans 15 amino acids. Here the CDR3 DNA reads TGTGCCAGCAGCGCACGGACAATCTCCTACAATGAGCAGTTCTTC. Translation: CASSARTISYNEQFF.

The V and J genes are TRBV12-3 or TRBV12-4 and TRBJ1-2; D gene uncertain. The V end was cut by 3 bases, the J end by 0 bases, with 5 bases between. This CDR3 has 13 amino acids. CDR3 sequence reads: CASSFSSNYGYTF. CDR3 sequence (DNA): TGTGCCAGCAGTTTTAGTTCTAACTATGGCTACACCTTC.

The chain recombines TRBV7-2 with TRBJ1-1; a weak D match, TRBD1 (5 bases). The V end lost 6 bases, the J end lost 0 bases, and 14 bases lay between the germline ends. The length of the CDR3 is 15 residues. Germline values: CDR1 SGHTA, CDR2 FQGNSA. The CDR3 coding sequence is TGTGCCAGCAGGACCATTCAGGGTGTGAACACTGAAGCTTTCTTT. Translation gives CASRTIQGVNTEAFF.

The rearrangement uses TRBV11-2 and TRBJ2-1, with a weak D call TRBD1 (6 bases). The V end was cut by 5 bases, the J end by 4 bases, with 12 bases between. From germline, CDR1 is SGHAT and CDR2 FQNNGV. This CDR3 is built from 14 residues. The CDR3 reads CASSQGPYYNEQFF. CDR3 in DNA: TGTGCCAGCAGCCAGGGGCCCTATTACAATGAGCAGTTCTTC.

The chain employs TRBV28 and TRBJ2-5, with 7 nucleotides matching TRBD2. CDR3 length: 14 residues. CDR1 is MDHEN, CDR2 SYDVKM, per germline. Germline trimming cut 5 bases from V and 6 bases from J; bases unmatched to any gene: 9. The chain's CDR3 is CASSLADPLKTQYF. CDR3 nucleotides: TGTGCCAGCAGTCTAGCGGACCCCCTCAAGACCCAGTACTTC.

This chain joins TRBV7-9 and TRBJ2-6; 7 bases match TRBD1. Germline V lookup: CDR1 SEHNR, CDR2 FQNEAQ (reference sequence). With V trimmed by 4 bases and J by 7 bases, 7 bases remained unmatched. The CDR3 covers 15 residues. The CDR3 DNA sequence: TGTGCCAGCAGCTCCGACAGGGCGGAAGCCAACGTCCTGACTTTC. It encodes CASSSDRAEANVLTF. Full variable domain (rest looked up from reference TRBV7-9 and TRBJ2-6): DTGVSQNPRHKITKRGQNVTFRCDPISEHNRLYWYRQTLGQGPEFLTYFQNEAQLEKSRLLSDRFSAERPKGSFSTLEIQRTEQGDSAMYLCASSSDRAEANVLTFGAGSRLTVL.

The chain couples TRBV4-2 to TRBJ2-7; 8 bases match TRBD1. V lost 1 base to trimming and J lost 2 bases; unmatched junction nucleotides: 4. Germline V CDR1 and CDR2: LGHNA, YNFKEQ. The CDR3 runs 15 residues. The CDR3 coding sequence is TGTGCCAGCAGCCAAGCGGGGACAGGCACCTACGAGCAGTACTTC. Translating it yields CASSQAGTGTYEQYF.

This clone was picked up a small number of times. This chain uses TRBV13 with TRBJ1-2; possibly TRBD1 for D (6 bases). Trimming shortened V by 2 bases and J by 5 bases, and 18 bases separated the two germline ends. This CDR3 has 16 amino acids. The germline CDR1 and CDR2 sequences are PRHDT and FYEKMQ (reference sequence). CDR3: CASSLTGSGTSYGYTF. DNA for the CDR3: TGTGCCAGCAGCTTAACCGGATCAGGGACATCTTATGGCTACACCTTC. The variable domain in full, completed from reference TRBV13 and TRBJ1-2, reads AAGVIQSPRHLIKEKRETATLKCYPIPRHDTVYWYQQGPGQDPQFLISFYEKMQSDKGSIPDRFSAQQFSDYHSELNMSSLELGDSALYFCASSLTGSGTSYGYTFGSGTRLTVV.

This clone has just a few counts. The gene calls are TRBV29-1 and TRBJ1-1; D unclear. V dropped 5 bases and J dropped 8 bases, with 15 bases sitting between them. The CDR3 is made up of 12 amino acids. CDR1 and CDR2 from the germline V gene are SQVTM and ANQGSEA. This chain's CDR3 is CSVKRVESEAFF. CDR3 nucleotide sequence: TGCAGCGTTAAGAGGGTCGAAAGCGAAGCTTTCTTT.